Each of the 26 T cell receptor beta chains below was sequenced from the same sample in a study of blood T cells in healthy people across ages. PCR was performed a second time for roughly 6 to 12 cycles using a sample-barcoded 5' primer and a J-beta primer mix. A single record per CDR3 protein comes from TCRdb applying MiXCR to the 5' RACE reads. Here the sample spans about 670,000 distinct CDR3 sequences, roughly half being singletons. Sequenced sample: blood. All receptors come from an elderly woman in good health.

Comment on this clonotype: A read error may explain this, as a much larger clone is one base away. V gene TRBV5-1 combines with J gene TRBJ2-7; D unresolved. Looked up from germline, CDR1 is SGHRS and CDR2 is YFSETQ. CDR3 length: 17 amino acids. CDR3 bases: TGCGCCAGCAGCTTGTCTAATACGCCGGGTGATTCCTACGAGCGGTACTTC. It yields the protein CASSLSNTPGDSYERYF.

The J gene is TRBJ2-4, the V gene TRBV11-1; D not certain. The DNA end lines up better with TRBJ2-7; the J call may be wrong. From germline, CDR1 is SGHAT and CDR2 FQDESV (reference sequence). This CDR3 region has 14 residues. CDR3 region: CASSLGVRSYEQYF. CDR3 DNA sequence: TGTGCCAGCAGCTTAGGTGTCAGGAGCTACGAGCAGTACTTC.

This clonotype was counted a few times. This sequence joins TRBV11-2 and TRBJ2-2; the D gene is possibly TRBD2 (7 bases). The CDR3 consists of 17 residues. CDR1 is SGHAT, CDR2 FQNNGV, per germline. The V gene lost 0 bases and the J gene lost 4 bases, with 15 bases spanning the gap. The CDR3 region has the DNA TGTGCCAGCAGCTTAGATCCTTCCCGGGGGGCCACCGGGGAGCTGTTTTTT. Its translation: CASSLDPSRGATGELFF.

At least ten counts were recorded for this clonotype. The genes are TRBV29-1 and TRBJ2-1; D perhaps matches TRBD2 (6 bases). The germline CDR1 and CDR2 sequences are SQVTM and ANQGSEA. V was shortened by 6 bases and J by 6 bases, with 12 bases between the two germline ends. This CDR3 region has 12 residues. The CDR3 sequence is CSVGGVVNEQFF. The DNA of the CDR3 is TGCAGCGTGGGGGGAGTCGTCAATGAGCAGTTCTTC.

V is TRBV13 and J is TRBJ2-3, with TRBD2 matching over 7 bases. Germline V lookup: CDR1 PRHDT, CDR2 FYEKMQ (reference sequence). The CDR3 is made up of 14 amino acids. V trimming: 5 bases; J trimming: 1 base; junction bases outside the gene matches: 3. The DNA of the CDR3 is TGTGCCAGCAGCGCGGGACTACGCACAGATACGCAGTATTTT. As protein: CASSAGLRTDTQYF.

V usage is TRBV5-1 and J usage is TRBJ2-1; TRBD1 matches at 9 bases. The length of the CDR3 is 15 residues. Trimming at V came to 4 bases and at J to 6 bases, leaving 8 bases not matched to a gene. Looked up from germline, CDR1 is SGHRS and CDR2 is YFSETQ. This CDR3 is CASSIQTGGFNEQFF. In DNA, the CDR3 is TGCGCCAGCAGCATCCAGACAGGGGGGTTCAATGAGCAGTTCTTC.

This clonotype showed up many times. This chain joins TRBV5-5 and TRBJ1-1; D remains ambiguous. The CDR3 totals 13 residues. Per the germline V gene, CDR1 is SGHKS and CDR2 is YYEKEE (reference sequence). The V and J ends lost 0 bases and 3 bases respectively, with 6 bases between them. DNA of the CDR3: TGTGCCAGCAGCTTGGAGGCGGACACTGAAGCTTTCTTT. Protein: CASSLEADTEAFF.

In DNA, the CDR3 is TGTGCCAGCAGCTTAGGACACCCAACCCTCTATGAGCAGTTCTTC. It is translated as CASSLGHPTLYEQFF. V usage is TRBV7-9 and J usage is TRBJ2-1; no firm D call. Germline lookup yields CDR1 SEHNR and CDR2 FQNEAQ (reference sequence). The V and J ends lost 1 base and 8 bases respectively, with 15 bases between them. The CDR3 consists of 15 residues.

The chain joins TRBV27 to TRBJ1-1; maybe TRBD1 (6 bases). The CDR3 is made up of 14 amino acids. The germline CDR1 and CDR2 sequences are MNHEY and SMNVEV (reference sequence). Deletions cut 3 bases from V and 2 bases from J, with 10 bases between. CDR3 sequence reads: CASSLNRVNTEAFF. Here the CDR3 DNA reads TGTGCCAGCAGTTTGAACAGGGTTAACACTGAAGCTTTCTTT.

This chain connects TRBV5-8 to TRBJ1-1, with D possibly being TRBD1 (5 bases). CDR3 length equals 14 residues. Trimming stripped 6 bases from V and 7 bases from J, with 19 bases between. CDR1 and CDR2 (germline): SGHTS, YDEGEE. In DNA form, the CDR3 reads TGTGCCAGCAAGCGCCGGGGGAGCGGGATTGAAGCTTTCTTT. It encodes CASKRRGSGIEAFF.

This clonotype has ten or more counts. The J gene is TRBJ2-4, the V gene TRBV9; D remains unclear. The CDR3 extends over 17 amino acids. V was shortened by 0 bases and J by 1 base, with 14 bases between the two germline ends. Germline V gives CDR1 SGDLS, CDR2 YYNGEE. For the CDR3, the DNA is TGTGCCAGCAGCGTAGACTCAGGTACCGAGGCCAAAAACATTCAGTACTTC. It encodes CASSVDSGTEAKNIQYF.

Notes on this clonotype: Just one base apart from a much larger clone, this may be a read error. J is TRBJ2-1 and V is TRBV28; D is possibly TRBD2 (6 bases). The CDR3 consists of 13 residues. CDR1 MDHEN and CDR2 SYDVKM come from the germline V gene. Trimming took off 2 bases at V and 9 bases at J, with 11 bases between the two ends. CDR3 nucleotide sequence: TGTGCCAGCAGTTTAGGGGACTGGGCTGAGCAGTTCTTC. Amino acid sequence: CASSLGDWAEQFF.

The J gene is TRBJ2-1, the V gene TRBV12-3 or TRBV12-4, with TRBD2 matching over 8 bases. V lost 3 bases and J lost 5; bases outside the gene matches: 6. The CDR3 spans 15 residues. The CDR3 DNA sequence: TGTGCCAGCAGTTTCGTGGCGGGAGGACACAATGAGCAGTTCTTC. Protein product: CASSFVAGGHNEQFF.

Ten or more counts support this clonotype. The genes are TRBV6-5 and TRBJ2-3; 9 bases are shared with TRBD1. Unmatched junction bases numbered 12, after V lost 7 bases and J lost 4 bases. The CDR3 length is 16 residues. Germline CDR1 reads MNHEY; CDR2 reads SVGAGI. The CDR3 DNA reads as TGTGCCAGCACTGCCCCTGGGACAGGGAACCCAGATACGCAGTATTTT. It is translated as CASTAPGTGNPDTQYF.

The CDR3 loop is CASSRHQGANTGELFF. The CDR3 DNA follows: TGTGCCAGCAGCCGCCACCAAGGGGCGAACACCGGGGAGCTGTTTTTT. The chain joins TRBV7-2 to TRBJ2-2; D possibly corresponds to TRBD1 (5 bases). Trimming cost V 5 bases and J 0 bases, with 13 bases left between them. Germline V CDR1 and CDR2: SGHTA, FQGNSA. The CDR3 is 16 amino acids.

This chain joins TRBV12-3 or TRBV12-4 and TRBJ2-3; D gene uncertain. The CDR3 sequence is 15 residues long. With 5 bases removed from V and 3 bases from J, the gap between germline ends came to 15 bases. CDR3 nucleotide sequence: TGTGCCAGCAGTCATGGAACAGTGGGGACAGATACGCAGTATTTT. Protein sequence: CASSHGTVGTDTQYF.

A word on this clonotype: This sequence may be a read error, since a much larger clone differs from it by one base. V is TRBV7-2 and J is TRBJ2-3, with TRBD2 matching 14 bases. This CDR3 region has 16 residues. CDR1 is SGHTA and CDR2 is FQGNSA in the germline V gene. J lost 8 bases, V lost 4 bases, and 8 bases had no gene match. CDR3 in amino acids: CASSWTSGRSLGTQYF. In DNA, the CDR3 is TGTGCCAGCAGCTGGACTAGCGGGAGGAGTCTAGGTACGCAGTATTTT.

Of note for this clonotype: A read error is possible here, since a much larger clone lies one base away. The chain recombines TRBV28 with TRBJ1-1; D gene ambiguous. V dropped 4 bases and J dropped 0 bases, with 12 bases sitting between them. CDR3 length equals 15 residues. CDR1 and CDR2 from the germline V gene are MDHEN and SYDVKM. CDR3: CASSSLEYMNTEAFF. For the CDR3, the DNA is TGTGCCAGCAGTTCATTGGAATACATGAACACTGAAGCTTTCTTT.

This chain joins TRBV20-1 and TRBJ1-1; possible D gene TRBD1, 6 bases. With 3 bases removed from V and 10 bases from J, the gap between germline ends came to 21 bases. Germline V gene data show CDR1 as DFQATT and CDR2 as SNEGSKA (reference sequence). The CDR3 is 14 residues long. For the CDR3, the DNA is TGCAGTGCTAGGGGGGCCAACAGGGCCGGCGGAGCTTTCTTT. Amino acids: CSARGANRAGGAFF.

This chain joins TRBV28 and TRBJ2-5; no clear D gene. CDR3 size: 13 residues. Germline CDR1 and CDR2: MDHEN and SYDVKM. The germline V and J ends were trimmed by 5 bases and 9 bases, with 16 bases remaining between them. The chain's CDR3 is CASSPPTVQAQYF. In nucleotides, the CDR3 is TGTGCCAGCAGTCCCCCCACGGTTCAGGCCCAGTACTTC.

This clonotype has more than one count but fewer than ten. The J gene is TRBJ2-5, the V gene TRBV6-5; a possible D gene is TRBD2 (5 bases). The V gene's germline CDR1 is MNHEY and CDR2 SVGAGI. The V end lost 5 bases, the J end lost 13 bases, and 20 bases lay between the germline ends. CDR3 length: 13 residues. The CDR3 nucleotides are TGTGCCAGCAGTGACGGGCTCAGCGGCGCCACGTACTTC. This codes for CASSDGLSGATYF.

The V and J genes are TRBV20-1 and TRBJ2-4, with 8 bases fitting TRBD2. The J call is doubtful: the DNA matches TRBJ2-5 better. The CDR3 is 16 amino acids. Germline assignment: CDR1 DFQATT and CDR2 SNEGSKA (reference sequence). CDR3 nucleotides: TGCAGTGCTACCACGAGGAGCGGGAGATATGAAGAGACCCAGTACTTC. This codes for CSATTRSGRYEETQYF.

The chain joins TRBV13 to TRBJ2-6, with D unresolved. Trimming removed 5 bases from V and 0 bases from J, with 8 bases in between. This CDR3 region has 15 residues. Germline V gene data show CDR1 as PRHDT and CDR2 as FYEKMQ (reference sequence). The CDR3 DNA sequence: TGTGCCAGCAGCCACCGAATCTCTGGGGCCAACGTCCTGACTTTC. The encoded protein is CASSHRISGANVLTF.

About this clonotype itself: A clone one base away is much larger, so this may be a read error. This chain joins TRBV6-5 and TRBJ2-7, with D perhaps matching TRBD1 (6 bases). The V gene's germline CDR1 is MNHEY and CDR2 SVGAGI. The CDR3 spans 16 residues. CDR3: CTSSYSPDRKVHEQYF. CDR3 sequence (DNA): TGTACCAGCAGTTACTCCCCCGACAGGAAAGTCCACGAGCAGTACTTC.

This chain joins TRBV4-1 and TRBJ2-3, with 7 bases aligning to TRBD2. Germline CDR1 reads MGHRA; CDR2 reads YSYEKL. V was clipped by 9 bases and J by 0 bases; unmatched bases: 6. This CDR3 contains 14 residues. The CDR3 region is CASGGVGSTDTQYF. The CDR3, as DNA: TGCGCCAGTGGGGGGGTTGGTAGCACAGATACGCAGTATTTT.

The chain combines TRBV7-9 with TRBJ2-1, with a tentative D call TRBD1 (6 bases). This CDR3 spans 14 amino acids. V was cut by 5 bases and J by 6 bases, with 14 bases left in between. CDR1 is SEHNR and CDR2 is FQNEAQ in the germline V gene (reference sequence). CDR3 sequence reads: CASSPDRSVNEQFF. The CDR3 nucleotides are TGTGCCAGCAGCCCAGACAGGTCTGTCAATGAGCAGTTCTTC.